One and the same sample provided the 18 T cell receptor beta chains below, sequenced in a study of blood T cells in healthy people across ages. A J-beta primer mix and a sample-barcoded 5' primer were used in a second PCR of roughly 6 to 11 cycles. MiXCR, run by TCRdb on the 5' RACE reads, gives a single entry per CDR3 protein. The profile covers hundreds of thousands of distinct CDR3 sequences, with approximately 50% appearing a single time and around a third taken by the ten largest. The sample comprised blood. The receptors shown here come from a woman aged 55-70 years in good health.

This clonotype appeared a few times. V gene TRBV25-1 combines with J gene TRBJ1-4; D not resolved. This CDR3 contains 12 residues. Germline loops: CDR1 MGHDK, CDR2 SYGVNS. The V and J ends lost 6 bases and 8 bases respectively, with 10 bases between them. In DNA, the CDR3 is TGTGCCAGCAGGGACCCCGGGGAAAAACTGTTTTTT. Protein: CASRDPGEKLFF.

In DNA form, the CDR3 reads TGTGCCAGCAGCCTCCACGGACTAGCGGGGACTGGGGCCAACGTCCTGACTTTC. It encodes CASSLHGLAGTGANVLTF. The chain has TRBV9 and TRBJ2-6, with 12 bases aligning to TRBD2. V trimming: 4 bases; J trimming: 2 bases; junction bases outside the gene matches: 7. From germline, CDR1 is SGDLS and CDR2 YYNGEE. This CDR3 is 18 amino acids long.

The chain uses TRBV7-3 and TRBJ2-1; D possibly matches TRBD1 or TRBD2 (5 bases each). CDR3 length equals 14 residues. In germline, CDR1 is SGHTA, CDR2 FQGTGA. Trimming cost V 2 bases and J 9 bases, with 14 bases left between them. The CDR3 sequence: CASSLFWSGTEQFF. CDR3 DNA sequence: TGTGCCAGCAGCTTATTTTGGTCGGGGACTGAGCAGTTCTTC.

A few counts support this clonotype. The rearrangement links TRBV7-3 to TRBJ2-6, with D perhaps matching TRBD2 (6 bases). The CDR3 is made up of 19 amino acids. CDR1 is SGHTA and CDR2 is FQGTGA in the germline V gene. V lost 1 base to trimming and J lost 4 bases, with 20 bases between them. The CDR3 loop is CASSLMSAGPSLGANVLTF. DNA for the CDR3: TGTGCCAGCAGCTTAATGTCGGCGGGACCCTCCCTCGGGGCCAACGTCCTGACTTTC. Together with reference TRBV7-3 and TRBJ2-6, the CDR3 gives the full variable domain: GAGVSQTPSNKVTEKGKYVELRCDPISGHTALYWYRQSLGQGPEFLIYFQGTGAADDSGLPNDRFFAVRPEGSVSTLKIQRTERGDSAVYLCASSLMSAGPSLGANVLTFGAGSRLTVL.

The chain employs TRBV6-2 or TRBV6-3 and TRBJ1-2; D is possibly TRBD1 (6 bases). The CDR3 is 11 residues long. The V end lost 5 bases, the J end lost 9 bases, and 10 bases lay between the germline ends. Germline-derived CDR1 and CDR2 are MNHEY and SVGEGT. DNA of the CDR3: TGTGCCAGCAGTGCCAGGGGTAGCTACACCTTC. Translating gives CASSARGSYTF.

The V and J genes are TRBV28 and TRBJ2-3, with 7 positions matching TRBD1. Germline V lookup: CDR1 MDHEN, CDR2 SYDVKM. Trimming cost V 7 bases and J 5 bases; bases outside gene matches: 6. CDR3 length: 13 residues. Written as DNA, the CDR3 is TGTGCCAGCAATGACAGGGCAAAAGATACGCAGTATTTT. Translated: CASNDRAKDTQYF.

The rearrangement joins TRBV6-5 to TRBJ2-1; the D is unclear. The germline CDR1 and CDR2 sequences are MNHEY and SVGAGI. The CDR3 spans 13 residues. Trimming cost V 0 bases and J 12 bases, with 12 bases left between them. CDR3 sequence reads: CASSYSIVVRQFF. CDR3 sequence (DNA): TGTGCCAGCAGTTACTCGATAGTTGTACGGCAGTTCTTC.

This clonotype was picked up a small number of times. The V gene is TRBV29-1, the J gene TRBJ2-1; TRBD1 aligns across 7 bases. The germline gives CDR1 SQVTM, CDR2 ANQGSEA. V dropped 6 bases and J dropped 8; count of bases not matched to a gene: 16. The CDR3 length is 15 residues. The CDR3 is CSVGLGVAQGDEQFF. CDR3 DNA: TGCAGCGTCGGGCTAGGGGTTGCTCAGGGGGATGAGCAGTTCTTC.

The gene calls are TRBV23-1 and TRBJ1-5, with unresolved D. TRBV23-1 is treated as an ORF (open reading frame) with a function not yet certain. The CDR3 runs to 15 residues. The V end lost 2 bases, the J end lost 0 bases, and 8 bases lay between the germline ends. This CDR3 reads CASSQGRCSNQPQHF. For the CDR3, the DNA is TGCGCCAGCAGTCAAGGCAGATGTAGCAATCAGCCCCAGCATTTT.

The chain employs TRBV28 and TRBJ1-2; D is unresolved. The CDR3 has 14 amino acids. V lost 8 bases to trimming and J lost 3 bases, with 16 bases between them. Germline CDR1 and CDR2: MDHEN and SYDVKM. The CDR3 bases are TGTGCCAGCCGAGGAACTAACGGGGACTATGGCTACACCTTC. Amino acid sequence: CASRGTNGDYGYTF.

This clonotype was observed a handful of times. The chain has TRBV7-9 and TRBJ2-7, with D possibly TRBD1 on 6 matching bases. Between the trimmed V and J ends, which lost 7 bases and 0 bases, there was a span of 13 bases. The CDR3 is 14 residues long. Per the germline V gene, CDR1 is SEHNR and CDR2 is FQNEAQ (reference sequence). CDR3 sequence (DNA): TGTGCCAGCATTCCGGGACAAAGCTCCTACGAGCAGTACTTC. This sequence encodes CASIPGQSSYEQYF. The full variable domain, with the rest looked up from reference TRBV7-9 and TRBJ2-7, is DTGVSQNPRHKITKRGQNVTFRCDPISEHNRLYWYRQTLGQGPEFLTYFQNEAQLEKSRLLSDRFSAERPKGSFSTLEIQRTEQGDSAMYLCASIPGQSSYEQYFGPGTRLTVT.

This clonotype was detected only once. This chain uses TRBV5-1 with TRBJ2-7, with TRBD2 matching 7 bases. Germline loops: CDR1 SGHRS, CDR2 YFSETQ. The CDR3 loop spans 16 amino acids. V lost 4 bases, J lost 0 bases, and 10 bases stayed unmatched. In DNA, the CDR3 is TGCGCCAGCAGCCGAGGATCCGGGAGGAGCTCCTACGAGCAGTACTTC. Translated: CASSRGSGRSSYEQYF.

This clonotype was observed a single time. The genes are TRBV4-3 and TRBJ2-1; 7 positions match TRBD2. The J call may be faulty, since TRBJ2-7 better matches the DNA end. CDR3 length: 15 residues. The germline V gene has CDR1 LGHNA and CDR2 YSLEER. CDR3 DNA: TGCGCCAGCAGCCTAGCTCTAGCGGCCTACAATGAGCAGTACTTC. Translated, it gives CASSLALAAYNEQYF.

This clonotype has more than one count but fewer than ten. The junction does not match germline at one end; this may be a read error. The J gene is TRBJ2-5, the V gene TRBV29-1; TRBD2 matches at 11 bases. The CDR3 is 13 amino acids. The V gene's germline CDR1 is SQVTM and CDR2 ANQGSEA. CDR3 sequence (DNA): TGCAGCGTAACCGAACTAGCGGGAGAGCCCCAGTACTTC. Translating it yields CSVTELAGEPQYF.

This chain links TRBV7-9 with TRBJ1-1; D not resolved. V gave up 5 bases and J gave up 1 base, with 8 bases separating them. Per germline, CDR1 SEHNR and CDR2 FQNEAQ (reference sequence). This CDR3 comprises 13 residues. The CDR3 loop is CASSTWENTEAFF. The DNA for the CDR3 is TGTGCCAGCAGCACCTGGGAGAACACTGAAGCTTTCTTT.

The CDR3 region is CASSARINTEAFF. In DNA, the CDR3 is TGTGCCAGCAGTGCCCGCATAAACACTGAAGCTTTCTTT. The J gene is TRBJ1-1, the V gene TRBV6-4, with D unresolved. CDR1 is MRHNA and CDR2 is SNTAGT in the germline V gene. V dropped 4 bases and J dropped 2 bases, with 8 bases sitting between them. The CDR3 is 13 amino acids.

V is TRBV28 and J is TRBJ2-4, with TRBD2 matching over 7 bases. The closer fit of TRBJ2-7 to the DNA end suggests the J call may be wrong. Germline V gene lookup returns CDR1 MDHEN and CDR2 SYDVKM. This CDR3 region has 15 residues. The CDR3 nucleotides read TGTGCCAGCAGTTTTTTAGCGGGTGGGACCTACGAGCAGTACTTC. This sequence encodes CASSFLAGGTYEQYF.

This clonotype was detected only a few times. CDR3 sequence: CASSSLPATNEKLFF. In DNA, the CDR3 is TGTGCCAGCAGCTCTCTGCCAGCAACTAATGAAAAACTGTTTTTT. This chain uses TRBV7-3 with TRBJ1-4; no clear D. The CDR3 loop spans 15 amino acids. CDR1 is SGHTA, CDR2 FQGTGA, per germline. Trimming removed 4 bases at V and 0 bases at J, with 9 bases between.